This entry concerns a single T cell receptor beta chain. Germline V lookup: CDR1 MNHNY, CDR2 SVGAGI (reference sequence). The CDR3 totals 15 residues. Trimming left V 0 bases short and J 0 bases short, with 9 bases between. The data derive from a study of OX40 agonist ivuxolimab in advanced cancers. About the research overall: Patients received the agonistic anti-OX40 (CD134) antibody ivuxolimab.

TCRdb keeps only in-frame clones here, not all; method: immunoSEQ multiplex PCR. The repertoire has more than 50,000 clones, roughly 80% of them found once; the top ten carry around 4.5%. This TCR came from an adult with an advanced solid tumor such as melanoma, head and neck, liver or kidney cancer. This sequence joins TRBV6-6 and TRBJ2-7; no definite D call. This material consisted of CD4+ or CD8+ T cells sorted from blood, taken in a trial of the OX40 agonist ivuxolimab. The CDR3 spells CASSYSQSSSYEQYF. In DNA, the CDR3 is TGTGCCAGCAGTTACTCGCAAAGCAGCTCCTACGAGCAGTACTTC.